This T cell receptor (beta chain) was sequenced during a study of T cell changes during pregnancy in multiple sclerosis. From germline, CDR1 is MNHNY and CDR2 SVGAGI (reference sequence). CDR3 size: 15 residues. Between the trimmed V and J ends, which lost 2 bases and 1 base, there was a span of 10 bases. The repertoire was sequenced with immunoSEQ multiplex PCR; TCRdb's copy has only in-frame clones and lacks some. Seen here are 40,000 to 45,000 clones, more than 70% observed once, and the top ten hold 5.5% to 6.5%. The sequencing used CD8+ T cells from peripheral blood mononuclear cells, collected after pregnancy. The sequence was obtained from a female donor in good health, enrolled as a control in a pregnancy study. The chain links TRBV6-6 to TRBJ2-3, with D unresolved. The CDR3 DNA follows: TGTGCCAGCAGTTACCTCAGTGGAGGCACAGATACGCAGTATTTT. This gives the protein CASSYLSGGTDTQYF.